The clone carrying this T cell receptor beta chain has just a few counts. This sample is part of a study of blood T cell repertoires in COVID-19. The CDR3 spans 13 residues. V lost 3 bases and J lost 3, with 9 bases in between. Original processing notes: Counts of nucleated cells, estimated from reference gene primer amplification, were obtained. Repertoires were generated with immunoSEQ multiplex PCR, while TCRdb's copy carries only in-frame clones and drops some. D and trimming were read from the DNA, whereas the V and J calls and clone size are those reported in that table. The sample lists about 82,000 clones; around four fifths were seen once.

The clonotype was recovered from a woman aged 55 to 70 with acute or convalescent COVID-19. This chain links TRBV12-3 or TRBV12-4 with TRBJ2-7; D is ambiguous. The sample consisted of peripheral blood. CDR3 in DNA: TGTGCCAGCAGTTTCTCCAGAAGCTACGAGCAGTACTTC. Its protein is CASSFSRSYEQYF.